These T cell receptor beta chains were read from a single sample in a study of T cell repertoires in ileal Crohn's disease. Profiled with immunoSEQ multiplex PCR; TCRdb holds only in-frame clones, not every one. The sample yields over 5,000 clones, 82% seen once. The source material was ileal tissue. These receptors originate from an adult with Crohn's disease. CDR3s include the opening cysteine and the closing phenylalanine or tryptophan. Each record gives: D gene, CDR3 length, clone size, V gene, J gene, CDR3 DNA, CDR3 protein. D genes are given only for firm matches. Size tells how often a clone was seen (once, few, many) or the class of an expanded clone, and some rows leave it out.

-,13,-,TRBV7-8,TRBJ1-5,TGTGCCAGCAGCTTCTCCCTAAATCAGCCCCAGCATTTT,CASSFSLNQPQHF
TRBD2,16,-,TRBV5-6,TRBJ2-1,TGTGCCAGCAGCTTGGAGGAGCGGGGGGGCTTGAATGAGCAGTTCTTC,CASSLEERGGLNEQFF
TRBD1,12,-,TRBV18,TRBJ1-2,TGTGCCAGCTCAGTGGACAGGGCTGGCTACACCTTC,CASSVDRAGYTF
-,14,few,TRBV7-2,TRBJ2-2,TGTGCCAGCAGCCCCGCCGGCGCCACCGGGGAGCTGTTTTTT,CASSPAGATGELFF
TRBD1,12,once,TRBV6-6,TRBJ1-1,TGTGCCAGCAGTCCCTGGGACAGAGAAGCTTTCTTT,CASSPWDREAFF
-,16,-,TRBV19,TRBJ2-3,TGTGCCAGTAGTATGATATCGGGCGGATGGTGGGATACGCAGTATTTT,CASSMISGGWWDTQYF
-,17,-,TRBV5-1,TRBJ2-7,TGCGCCAGCTCAGTAACAGGTCGGGGTATTTCTTCCTACGAGCAGTACTTC,CASSVTGRGISSYEQYF
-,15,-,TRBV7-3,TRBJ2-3,TGTGCCAGCAGCTTAAGTTACAGGGCCACAGATACGCAGTATTTT,CASSLSYRATDTQYF
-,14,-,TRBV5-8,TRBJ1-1,TGTGCCAGCAGCTGGGGGGCCGAAAACACTGAAGCTTTCTTT,CASSWGAENTEAFF
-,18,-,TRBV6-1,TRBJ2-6,TGTGCCAGCAGTGGAAGGACAGCCCTATTAACTGGGGCCAACGTCCTGACTTTC,CASSGRTALLTGANVLTF
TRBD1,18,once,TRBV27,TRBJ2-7,TGTGCCAGCAGTTCGGCACCGTTGGGACAGGGATTCTCCTACGAGCAGTACTTC,CASSSAPLGQGFSYEQYF
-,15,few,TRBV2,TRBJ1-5,TGTGCCAGCAGTGCCAATAGCTATGGCAATCAGCCCCAGCATTTT,CASSANSYGNQPQHF
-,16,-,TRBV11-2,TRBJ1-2,TGTGCCAGCAGCTTAGATCGGGGGGGTCTAAGCTATGGCTACACCTTC,CASSLDRGGLSYGYTF
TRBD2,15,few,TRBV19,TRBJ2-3,TGTGCCAGTAATGGCGGGGGGAATATGGCAGATACGCAGTATTTT,CASNGGGNMADTQYF
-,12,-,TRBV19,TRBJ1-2,TGTGCCAGTACCTCAGGGCCCTATGGCTACACCTTC,CASTSGPYGYTF
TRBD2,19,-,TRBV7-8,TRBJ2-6,TGTGCCAGCAGCTTAAATAGCGGGAGGGGCCCCTCTCCAACCAACGTCCTGACTTTC,CASSLNSGRGPSPTNVLTF
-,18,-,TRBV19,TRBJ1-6,TGTGCCAGTAGTTCGGCAATCGGGGGGATGTCCTATAATTCACCCCTCCACTTT,CASSSAIGGMSYNSPLHF
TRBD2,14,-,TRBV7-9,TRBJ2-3,TGTGCCAGCAGCCCGGGACTAGCGGGGAATACGCAGTATTTT,CASSPGLAGNTQYF
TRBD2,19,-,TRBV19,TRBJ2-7,TGTGCCAGTAGTATACAGCCGTGGGCTAGCGGGGGCCTCTCCTACGAGCAGTACTTC,CASSIQPWASGGLSYEQYF
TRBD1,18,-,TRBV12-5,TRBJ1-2,TGTGCTAGTGGTTTGGCTCCCTTAAAACAGGGGGTTAACTATGGCTACACCTTC,CASGLAPLKQGVNYGYTF
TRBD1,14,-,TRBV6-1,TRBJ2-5,TGTGCCACCCGGGCCGGGACAGGGCGAGAGACCCAGTACTTC,CATRAGTGRETQYF
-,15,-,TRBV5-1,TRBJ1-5,TGCGCCAGCAGCTTTCAGCCAAATAGCAATCAGCCCCAGCATTTT,CASSFQPNSNQPQHF
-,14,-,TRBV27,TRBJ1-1,TGTGCCAGCAGTCGGGAGCGGAAGAACACTGAAGCTTTCTTT,CASSRERKNTEAFF
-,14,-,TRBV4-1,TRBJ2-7,TGCGCCAGCAGCCGGCTGGTGGGTACCTACGAGCAGTACTTC,CASSRLVGTYEQYF
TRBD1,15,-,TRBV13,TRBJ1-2,TGTGCCAGCAGCTCCCAAGGACAGGAATCTACAGGCCACACCTTC,CASSSQGQESTGHTF
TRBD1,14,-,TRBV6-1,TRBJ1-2,TGTGCCAGCAGTGAATCCAGGGGGACAGGGCGCTACACCTTC,CASSESRGTGRYTF
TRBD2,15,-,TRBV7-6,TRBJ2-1,TGTGCCAGCAGCTTTGCGGCGGGGGGGCAGCATGAGCAGTTCTTC,CASSFAAGGQHEQFF
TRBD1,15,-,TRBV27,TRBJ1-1,TGTGCCAGCAGTTTATCCGACAGGGGAGTTGGTGAAGCTTTCTTT,CASSLSDRGVGEAFF